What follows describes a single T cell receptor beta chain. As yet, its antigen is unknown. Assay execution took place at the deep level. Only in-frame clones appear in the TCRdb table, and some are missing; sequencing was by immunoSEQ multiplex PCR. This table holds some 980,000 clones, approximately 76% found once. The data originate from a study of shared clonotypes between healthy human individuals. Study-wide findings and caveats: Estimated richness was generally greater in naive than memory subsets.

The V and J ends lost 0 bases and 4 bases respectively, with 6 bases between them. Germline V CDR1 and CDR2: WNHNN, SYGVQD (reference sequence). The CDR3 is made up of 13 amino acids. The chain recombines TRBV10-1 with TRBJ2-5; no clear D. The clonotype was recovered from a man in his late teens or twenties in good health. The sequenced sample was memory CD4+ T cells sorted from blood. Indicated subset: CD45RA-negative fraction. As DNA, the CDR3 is TGCGCCAGCAGTGAGTCAAGGTCAGAGACCCAGTACTTC. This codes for CASSESRSETQYF.